The text below deals with one T cell receptor (beta chain). This sample was taken from a study of blood T cell repertoires in COVID-19. Study details: The analysed material was cDNA or gDNA that came from T cells, B-cell-depleted T cells, or PBMCs.

Original processing methods: Scientists estimated how many nucleated cells there were by amplifying reference gene primers. Sequencing was performed with immunoSEQ multiplex PCR; in TCRdb, only in-frame clones are kept and a portion is missing. Clone size and the V and J calls come from that table; the DNA yielded D and trimming. The data show around 250,000 clones, 90% seen once. Participants spanned ages about 18 to 100 years and resided in 20 to 25 US areas. Cohorts were based on clinical histories the participants reported. The sequenced sample was PBMCs or T cells enriched from blood (not recorded which). The source is a middle-aged man who had been exposed to COVID-19.

The CDR3 nucleotides are TGTGCCAGCAGCCAGGGTATGGGGTGGAACACCATATATTTT. Translated, it gives CASSQGMGWNTIYF. The rearrangement joins TRBV6-5 to TRBJ1-3, with D perhaps matching TRBD1 (5 bases). Trimming stripped 6 bases from V and 7 bases from J, with 16 bases between. CDR1 and CDR2 (germline): MNHEY, SVGAGI. The CDR3 spans 14 residues.